This TCR beta chain was sequenced for a study of blood T cell repertoires in COVID-19. Study information: Italy, Spain and the United States were the sources of the convalescent and acute COVID-19 samples.

The CDR3 is 14 amino acids. V lost 0 bases and J lost 4, with 10 bases in between. The germline V gene has CDR1 MNHEY and CDR2 SVGAGI. In the authors' methods: Nucleated cell counts were estimated from reference gene primer amplification. Using immunoSEQ multiplex PCR, the repertoire was profiled, and TCRdb retains in-frame clones only, with some absent. D and trimming come from the DNA, and the V and J calls and clone size come from that table. The sample shows roughly 250,000 clones, approximately 90% of them seen only once. The TCR comes from a man aged 25 to 40 with acute or convalescent COVID-19. The gene calls are TRBV6-5 and TRBJ2-7; maybe TRBD1 (6 bases). Sequences were obtained from peripheral blood. CDR3 loop: CASSYSSTGYEQYF. CDR3 DNA sequence: TGTGCCAGCAGTTACTCGTCGACAGGTTACGAGCAGTACTTC.